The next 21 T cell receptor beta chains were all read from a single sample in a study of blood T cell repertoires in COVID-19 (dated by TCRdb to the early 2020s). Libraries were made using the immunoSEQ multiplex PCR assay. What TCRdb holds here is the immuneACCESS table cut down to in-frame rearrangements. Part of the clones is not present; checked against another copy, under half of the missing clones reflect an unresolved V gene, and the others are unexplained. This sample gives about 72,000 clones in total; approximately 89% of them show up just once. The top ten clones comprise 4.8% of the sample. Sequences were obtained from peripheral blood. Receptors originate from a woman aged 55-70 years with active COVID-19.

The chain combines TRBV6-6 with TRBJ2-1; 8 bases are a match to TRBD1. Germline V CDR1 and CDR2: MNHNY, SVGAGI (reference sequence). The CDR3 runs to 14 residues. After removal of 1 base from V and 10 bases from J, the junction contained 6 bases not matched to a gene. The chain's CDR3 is CASSYYGQGNEQFF. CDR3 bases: TGTGCCAGCAGTTACTACGGACAGGGCAACGAGCAGTTCTTC.

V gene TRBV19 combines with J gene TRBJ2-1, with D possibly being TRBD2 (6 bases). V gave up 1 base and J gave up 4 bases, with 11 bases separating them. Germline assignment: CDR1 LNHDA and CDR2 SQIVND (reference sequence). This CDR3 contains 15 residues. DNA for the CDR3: TGTGCCAGTAGTATAGCGGCGGGACGGTACAATGAGCAGTTCTTC. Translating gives CASSIAAGRYNEQFF.

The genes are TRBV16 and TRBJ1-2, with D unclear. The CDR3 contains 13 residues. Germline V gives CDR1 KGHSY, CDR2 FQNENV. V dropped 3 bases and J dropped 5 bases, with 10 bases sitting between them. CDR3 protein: CASSQSDIYGYTF. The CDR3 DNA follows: TGTGCCAGCAGCCAGTCTGACATATATGGCTACACCTTC.

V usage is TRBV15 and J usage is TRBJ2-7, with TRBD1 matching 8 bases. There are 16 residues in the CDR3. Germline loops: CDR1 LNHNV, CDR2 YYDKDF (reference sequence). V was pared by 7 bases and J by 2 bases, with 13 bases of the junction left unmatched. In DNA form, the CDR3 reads TGTGCCACCAAGTTAACCCGGCGGACAGGGACCTACGAGCAGTACTTC. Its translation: CATKLTRRTGTYEQYF.

CDR3: CASSLQRQSGELFF. As DNA, the CDR3 is TGTGCCAGCAGCCTCCAACGACAATCTGGGGAGCTGTTTTTT. This chain connects TRBV7-9 to TRBJ2-2; D unclear. This CDR3 comprises 14 residues. The germline V and J ends were trimmed by 5 bases and 8 bases, with 15 bases remaining between them. CDR1 is SEHNR and CDR2 is FQNEAQ in the germline V gene (reference sequence).

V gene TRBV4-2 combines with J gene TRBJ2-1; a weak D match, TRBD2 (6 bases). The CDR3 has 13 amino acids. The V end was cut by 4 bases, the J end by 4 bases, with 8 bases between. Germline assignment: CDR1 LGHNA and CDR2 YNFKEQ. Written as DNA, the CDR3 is TGTGCCAGCAGCCCGGGACTTTACAATGAGCAGTTCTTC. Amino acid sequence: CASSPGLYNEQFF.

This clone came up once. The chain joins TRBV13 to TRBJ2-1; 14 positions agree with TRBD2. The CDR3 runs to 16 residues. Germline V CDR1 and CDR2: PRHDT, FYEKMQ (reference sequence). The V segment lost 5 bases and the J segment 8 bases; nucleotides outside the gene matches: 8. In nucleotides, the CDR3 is TGTGCCAGCAGCAGCAAGACTAGCGGGAGGGCCTATGAGCAGTTCTTC. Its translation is CASSSKTSGRAYEQFF.

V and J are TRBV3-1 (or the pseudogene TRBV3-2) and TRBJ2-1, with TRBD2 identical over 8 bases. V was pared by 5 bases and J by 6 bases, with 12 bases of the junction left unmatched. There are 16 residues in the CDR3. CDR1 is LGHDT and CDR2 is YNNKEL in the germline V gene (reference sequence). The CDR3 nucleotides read TGTGCCAGCAGCAGCTGGGGGTACGGACTAGCCAATGAGCAGTTCTTC. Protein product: CASSSWGYGLANEQFF.

The CDR3 here is CASSPGGVRRDTEAFF. CDR3 in DNA: TGTGCCAGCAGTCCAGGGGGCGTGAGAAGGGATACTGAAGCTTTCTTT. The genes are TRBV5-4 and TRBJ1-1; 8 bases map to TRBD1. The germline V gene encodes CDR1 SGHNT and CDR2 YYREEE (reference sequence). CDR3 length: 16 residues. With 5 bases clipped from V and 5 bases from J, the junction kept 14 bases outside the gene matches. The full variable domain, completed using reference TRBV5-4 and TRBJ1-1, is ETGVTQSPTHLIKTRGQQVTLRCSSQSGHNTVSWYQQALGQGPQFIFQYYREEENGRGNFPPRFSGLQFPNYSSELNVNALELDDSALYLCASSPGGVRRDTEAFFGQGTRLTVV.

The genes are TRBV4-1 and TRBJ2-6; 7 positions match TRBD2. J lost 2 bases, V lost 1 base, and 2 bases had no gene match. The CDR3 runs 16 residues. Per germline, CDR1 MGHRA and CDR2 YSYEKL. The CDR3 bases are TGCGCCAGCAGCCAAGCCGCGGGGGCTGGGGCCAACGTCCTGACTTTC. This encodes CASSQAAGAGANVLTF.

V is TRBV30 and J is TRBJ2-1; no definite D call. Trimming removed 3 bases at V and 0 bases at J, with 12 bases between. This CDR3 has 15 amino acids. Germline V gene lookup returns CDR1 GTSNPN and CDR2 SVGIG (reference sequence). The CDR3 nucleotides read TGTGCCTGGAGATCGAGACAAAGCTCCTACAATGAGCAGTTCTTC. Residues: CAWRSRQSSYNEQFF.

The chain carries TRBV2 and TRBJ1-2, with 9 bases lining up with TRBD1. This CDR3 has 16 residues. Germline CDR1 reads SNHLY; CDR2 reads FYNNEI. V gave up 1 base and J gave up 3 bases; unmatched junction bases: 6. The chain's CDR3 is CASSEVTGGKDYGYTF. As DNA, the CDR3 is TGTGCCAGCAGTGAAGTTACAGGGGGCAAAGACTATGGCTACACCTTC.

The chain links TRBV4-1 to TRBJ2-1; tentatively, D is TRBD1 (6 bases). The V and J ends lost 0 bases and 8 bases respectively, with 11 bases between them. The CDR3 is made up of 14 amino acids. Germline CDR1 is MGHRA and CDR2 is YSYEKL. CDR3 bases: TGCGCCAGCAGCCAAGAAGCGACAGGCGATGAGCAGTTCTTC. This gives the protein CASSQEATGDEQFF.

This CDR3 is CASRGSWGSNEKLFF. CDR3 sequence (DNA): TGTGCCAGCCGGGGGTCGTGGGGGTCTAATGAAAAACTGTTTTTT. The chain uses TRBV27 and TRBJ1-4, with D perhaps TRBD1 (5 bases). Germline CDR1 MNHEY, CDR2 SMNVEV (reference sequence). Trimming pared 8 bases from V and 3 bases from J, leaving 16 bases between. The CDR3 contains 15 residues.

CDR3 bases: TGTGCCAGTACCGGGATGAGCTCCTACGAGCAGTACTTC. This translates into CASTGMSSYEQYF. This chain joins TRBV19 and TRBJ2-7; possibly TRBD2 for D (5 bases). The germline CDR1 and CDR2 sequences are LNHDA and SQIVND (reference sequence). Trimming pared 7 bases from V and 0 bases from J, leaving 10 bases between. The CDR3 runs 13 residues. Full variable domain (rest looked up from reference TRBV19 and TRBJ2-7): DGGITQSPKYLFRKEGQNVTLSCEQNLNHDAMYWYRQDPGQGLRLIYYSQIVNDFQKGDIAEGYSVSREKKESFPLTVTSAQKNPTAFYLCASTGMSSYEQYFGPGTRLTVT.

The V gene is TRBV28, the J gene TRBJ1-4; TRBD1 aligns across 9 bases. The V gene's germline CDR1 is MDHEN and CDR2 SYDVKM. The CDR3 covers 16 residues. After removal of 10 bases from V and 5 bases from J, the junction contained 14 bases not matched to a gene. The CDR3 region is CATGSIPGQGNEKLFF. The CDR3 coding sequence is TGTGCCACGGGTTCTATCCCGGGACAGGGAAATGAAAAACTGTTTTTT.

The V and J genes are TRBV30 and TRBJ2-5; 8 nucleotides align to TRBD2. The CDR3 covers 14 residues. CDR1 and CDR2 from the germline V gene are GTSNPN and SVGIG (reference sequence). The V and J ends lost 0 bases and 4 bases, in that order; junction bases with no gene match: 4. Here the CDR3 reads CAWSVGAGAETQYF. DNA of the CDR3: TGTGCCTGGAGTGTAGGAGCGGGAGCAGAGACCCAGTACTTC.

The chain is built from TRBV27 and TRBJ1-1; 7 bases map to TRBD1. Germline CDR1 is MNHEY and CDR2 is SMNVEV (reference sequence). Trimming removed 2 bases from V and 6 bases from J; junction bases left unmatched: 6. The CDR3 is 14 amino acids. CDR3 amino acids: CASSLAHRGAEAFF. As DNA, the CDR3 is TGTGCCAGCAGTTTAGCGCACAGGGGCGCTGAAGCTTTCTTT.

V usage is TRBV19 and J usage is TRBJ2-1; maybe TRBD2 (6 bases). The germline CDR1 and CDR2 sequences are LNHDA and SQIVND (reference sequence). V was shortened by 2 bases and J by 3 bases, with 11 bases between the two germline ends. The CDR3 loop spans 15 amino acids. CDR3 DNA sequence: TGTGCCAGTAGTATATCAGTAGCGGTCTACAATGAGCAGTTCTTC. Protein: CASSISVAVYNEQFF.

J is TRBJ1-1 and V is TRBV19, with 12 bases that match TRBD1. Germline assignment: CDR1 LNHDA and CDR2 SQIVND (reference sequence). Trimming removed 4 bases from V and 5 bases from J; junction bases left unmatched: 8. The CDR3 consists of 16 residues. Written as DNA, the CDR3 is TGTGCCAGTAGTAACAACCCGGGACAGGGGGCGACTGAAGCTTTCTTT. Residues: CASSNNPGQGATEAFF.

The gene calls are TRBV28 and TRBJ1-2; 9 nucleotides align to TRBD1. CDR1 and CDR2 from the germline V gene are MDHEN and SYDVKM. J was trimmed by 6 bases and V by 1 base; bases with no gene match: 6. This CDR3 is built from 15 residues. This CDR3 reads CASSLFPGQGNGYTF. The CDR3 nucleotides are TGTGCCAGCAGTTTATTCCCCGGACAGGGGAATGGCTACACCTTC.